A single sample is the source of the 30 T cell receptor beta chains below, sequenced in a study of T cells in Graves' hyperthyroidism and ophthalmopathy. Regions amplified from RNA transcripts were the TCR beta CDR3 regions. During a first-round RT-PCR of the TCR CDR3, the HTBI primer set was used. Each CDR3 protein is one row after TCRdb ran MiXCR on the multiplex PCR reads. The sample lists 400,000 to 500,000 distinct CDR3 sequences; roughly 15% were seen once. Sequencing was performed on blood. Receptors originate from a man younger than 35 with Graves' ophthalmopathy.

This clonotype was counted ten times or more. The chain couples TRBV11-3 to TRBJ2-5, with a possible D match to TRBD1 (5 bases). The CDR3 is 17 amino acids. CDR1 and CDR2 (germline): SGHNT, YENEEA. V was pared by 5 bases and J by 3 bases, with 22 bases between. CDR3 bases: TGTGCCAGCAGCCAATATGTGGATAGGGGAAGGGAAGAGACCCAGTACTTC. It is translated as CASSQYVDRGREETQYF.

This clonotype showed up many times. CDR3: CASSLKQGRSEAFF. The CDR3 DNA reads TGTGCCAGCAGCTTAAAGCAGGGGAGGTCTGAAGCTTTCTTT. The chain couples TRBV7-3 to TRBJ1-1; a weak D match, TRBD1 (6 bases). This CDR3 comprises 14 residues. The V end lost 1 base, the J end lost 6 bases, and 12 bases lay between the germline ends. Germline V lookup: CDR1 SGHTA, CDR2 FQGTGA.

V is TRBV15 and J is TRBJ2-1; tentative D call: TRBD1 (5 bases). V was shortened by 1 base and J by 6 bases, with 7 bases between the two germline ends. Germline-derived CDR1 and CDR2 are LNHNV and YYDKDF (reference sequence). The CDR3 has 13 amino acids. The CDR3 region is CATSRARVNEQFF. Here the CDR3 DNA reads TGTGCCACCAGCAGAGCCAGGGTCAATGAGCAGTTCTTC.

The chain uses TRBV27 and TRBJ2-7; 9 positions agree with TRBD2. The germline gives CDR1 MNHEY, CDR2 SMNVEV (reference sequence). After removal of 5 bases from V and 3 bases from J, the junction contained 8 bases not matched to a gene. This CDR3 has 15 amino acids. Here the CDR3 reads CASSPLAGPFYEQYF. CDR3 DNA sequence: TGTGCCAGCAGTCCCCTAGCGGGACCTTTCTACGAGCAGTACTTC.

This clonotype has more than one count but fewer than ten. The CDR3 region is CASSISGVPGGNTIYF. As DNA, the CDR3 is TGTGCCAGCAGCATCTCAGGGGTCCCGGGGGGAAACACCATATATTTT. This sequence joins TRBV13 and TRBJ1-3; D may be TRBD1 (6 bases). The CDR3 extends over 16 amino acids. V lost 5 bases and J 4 bases, leaving 18 bases between the germline ends. Germline values: CDR1 PRHDT, CDR2 FYEKMQ (reference sequence).

Details on this clonotype: This may stem from a read error, because a much larger clone lies one nucleotide away. The chain has TRBV19 and TRBJ1-1, with D uncertain. The germline CDR1 and CDR2 sequences are LNHDA and SQIVND (reference sequence). The CDR3 spans 14 residues. CDR3 amino acids: CASYQRFMNTGAFF. The CDR3 coding sequence is TGTGCCAGTTACCAAAGGTTCATGAACACTGGAGCTTTCTTT.

In this sample, this clonotype turned up a few times. The chain is built from TRBV7-6 and TRBJ2-5; the D gene could be TRBD1 or TRBD2 (5 bases each). This CDR3 is 18 amino acids long. Trimming stripped 6 bases from V and 6 bases from J, with 29 bases between. The germline V gene has CDR1 SGHVS and CDR2 FNYEAQ. CDR3 in amino acids: CASSQNLGEGHLKQTQYF. The CDR3 DNA is TGTGCCAGCAGTCAAAACTTAGGAGAGGGGCACTTGAAGCAGACCCAGTACTTC.

This clonotype showed up many times. The V gene is TRBV12-3 or TRBV12-4, the J gene TRBJ1-4; D unresolved. V shed 4 bases and J shed 5 bases, with 11 bases lying between them. The length of the CDR3 is 14 residues. CDR3 residues: CASSSYGSNEKLFF. The CDR3 DNA reads TGTGCCAGCAGTTCCTACGGTAGCAATGAAAAACTGTTTTTT.

The chain carries TRBV15 and TRBJ1-3; no firm D call. Between the trimmed V and J ends, which lost 9 bases and 8 bases, there was a span of 26 bases. Germline values: CDR1 LNHNV, CDR2 YYDKDF (reference sequence). The CDR3 is 16 amino acids. Here the CDR3 reads CATRTLRPPWIDTIYF. The CDR3 bases are TGTGCCACGCGGACCCTAAGACCCCCCTGGATAGACACCATATATTTT.

This clonotype was detected many times. The chain combines TRBV30 with TRBJ2-3; 9 positions match TRBD2. CDR3 length: 16 residues. The J segment lost 3 bases and the V segment lost 3 bases, leaving 10 bases of the junction unmatched. Germline loops: CDR1 GTSNPN, CDR2 SVGIG (reference sequence). CDR3 bases: TGTGCCTGGAGCGAAATAGCGGGAGAAAGGACAGATACGCAGTATTTT. It codes for CAWSEIAGERTDTQYF.

This clonotype was recorded at least ten times. The V call is TRBV6-5, the J call TRBJ2-7, with a weak D call TRBD2 (5 bases). V lost 0 bases and J lost 0, with 15 bases in between. CDR3 size: 17 residues. Germline V gene sequence: CDR1 MNHEY, CDR2 SVGAGI. The CDR3 sequence is CASSYSLPTDYSYEQYF. DNA of the CDR3: TGTGCCAGCAGTTACTCCCTCCCGACTGACTACTCCTACGAGCAGTACTTC.

This clonotype showed up many times. The rearrangement links TRBV5-1 to TRBJ2-1; D is possibly TRBD1 (5 bases). This CDR3 is 15 amino acids long. CDR1 SGHRS and CDR2 YFSETQ come from the germline V gene. Trimming left V 5 bases short and J 0 bases short, with 12 bases between. The CDR3 bases are TGCGCCAGCAGTGCAGGGAACAGCTCCTACAATGAGCAGTTCTTC. As protein: CASSAGNSSYNEQFF.

About this clonotype itself: Given a much more abundant clone one base away, this may be a read error. The chain recombines TRBV6-1 with TRBJ1-5, with 11 bases matching TRBD1. Germline CDR1 reads MNHNS; CDR2 reads SASEGT. The CDR3 is made up of 13 amino acids. The CDR3 sequence is CASRGQGVRPRHF. CDR3 bases: TGTGCCAGCAGGGGACAGGGGGTCCGGCCCCGGCATTTT.

In its sample, this clonotype was seen many times. J is TRBJ1-2 and V is TRBV3-1; 7 bases align to TRBD1. V shed 1 base and J 5 bases; nucleotides not matched to a gene: 10. Germline assignment: CDR1 LGHDT and CDR2 YNNKEL (reference sequence). The CDR3 sequence is 16 residues long. The CDR3 DNA sequence: TGTGCCAGCAGCCAAGTGGACACAGGGGCCGTGTATGGCTACACCTTC. Residues: CASSQVDTGAVYGYTF.

This clonotype was seen many times. The chain is built from TRBV12-3 or TRBV12-4 and TRBJ2-5, with 13 nucleotides matching TRBD2. The length of the CDR3 is 12 residues. V was pared by 10 bases and J by 9 bases, with 5 bases of the junction left unmatched. This CDR3 is CATTSGGPAQYF. Written as DNA, the CDR3 is TGTGCCACGACTAGCGGGGGGCCGGCCCAGTACTTC.

This chain links TRBV4-1 with TRBJ1-2, with a possible D match to TRBD1 (6 bases). There are 16 residues in the CDR3. Deletions cut 5 bases from V and 9 bases from J, with 25 bases between. The V gene's germline CDR1 is MGHRA and CDR2 YSYEKL. The chain's CDR3 is CASSAPGRGTVQSYTF. The CDR3 DNA is TGCGCCAGCAGCGCGCCGGGGAGGGGGACGGTGCAAAGCTACACCTTC.

This clonotype was counted ten times or more. This rearrangement joins TRBV20-1 to TRBJ1-5; unclear D gene. Deletions cut 0 bases from V and 3 bases from J, with 6 bases between. The CDR3 length is 13 residues. The germline V gene has CDR1 DFQATT and CDR2 SNEGSKA (reference sequence). CDR3 nucleotide sequence: TGCAGTGCTAGAGAAGGACTCAATCAGCCCCAGCATTTT. Its translation is CSAREGLNQPQHF.

The chain combines TRBV5-1 with TRBJ2-5, with TRBD1 as a possible D gene (6 bases). Germline CDR1 reads SGHRS; CDR2 reads YFSETQ. The CDR3 covers 19 residues. V dropped 2 bases and J dropped 5 bases, with 28 bases sitting between them. The CDR3 reads CASSFRGQGSWAKDETQYF. The CDR3 nucleotides are TGCGCCAGCAGCTTCCGAGGGCAGGGGAGTTGGGCAAAGGACGAGACCCAGTACTTC.

As for this clonotype: A much larger clonotype is one base distant, so this may be a read error. The chain is built from TRBV3-1 and TRBJ1-1; TRBD1 matches at 7 bases. Germline V gene sequence: CDR1 LGHDT, CDR2 YNNKEL (reference sequence). The CDR3 is 13 residues long. The V segment lost 4 bases and the J segment 6 bases; nucleotides outside the gene matches: 5. The CDR3 region has the DNA TGTGCCAGCAGCCGCCAGGGGGGGGCTGAAGCTTTCTTT. This codes for CASSRQGGAEAFF.

This clonotype came up many times. The V gene is TRBV6-1, the J gene TRBJ2-1; the match to TRBD2 covers 8 bases. This CDR3 is 16 amino acids long. With 2 bases clipped from V and 7 bases from J, the junction kept 10 bases outside the gene matches. Germline V gene lookup returns CDR1 MNHNS and CDR2 SASEGT. As DNA, the CDR3 is TGTGCCAGCAGTGAAACCACCGGGGGCGGGAGGAATGAGCAGTTCTTC. Protein: CASSETTGGGRNEQFF.

The table lists this clonotype with many counts. This chain uses TRBV19 with TRBJ1-5, with D uncertain. The CDR3 is 13 amino acids. The V end lost 4 bases, the J end lost 2 bases, and 6 bases lay between the germline ends. Germline V gene lookup returns CDR1 LNHDA and CDR2 SQIVND (reference sequence). The chain's CDR3 is CASSTPGNQPQHF. The CDR3, as DNA: TGTGCCAGTAGTACCCCAGGCAATCAGCCCCAGCATTTT. The full variable domain, its missing parts supplied by reference TRBV19 and TRBJ1-5, is DGGITQSPKYLFRKEGQNVTLSCEQNLNHDAMYWYRQDPGQGLRLIYYSQIVNDFQKGDIAEGYSVSREKKESFPLTVTSAQKNPTAFYLCASSTPGNQPQHFGDGTRLSIL.

In its sample, this clonotype was seen many times. This chain joins TRBV5-1 and TRBJ2-4; 7 nucleotides match TRBD1. The trim removed 4 bases at V and 8 bases at J, leaving 6 bases unmatched. Germline-derived CDR1 and CDR2 are SGHRS and YFSETQ. The length of the CDR3 is 13 residues. The CDR3 reads CASSNGTVDIQYF. DNA for the CDR3: TGCGCCAGCAGCAACGGGACAGTTGACATTCAGTACTTC.

This clonotype was counted only a few times. V is TRBV7-3 and J is TRBJ2-7, with TRBD2 matching over 9 bases. Germline V gene sequence: CDR1 SGHTA, CDR2 FQGTGA. The CDR3 extends over 14 amino acids. V shed 8 bases and J 7 bases; nucleotides not matched to a gene: 12. CDR3 protein: CASGPSSGNREQYF. CDR3 in DNA: TGTGCCAGCGGCCCCTCTAGCGGGAATAGAGAGCAGTACTTC. Full variable domain (outside the CDR3, taken from reference TRBV7-3 and TRBJ2-7): GAGVSQTPSNKVTEKGKYVELRCDPISGHTALYWYRQSLGQGPEFLIYFQGTGAADDSGLPNDRFFAVRPEGSVSTLKIQRTERGDSAVYLCASGPSSGNREQYFGPGTRLTVT.

Only a few counts were recorded for this clonotype. The chain uses TRBV19 and TRBJ2-2, with D possibly TRBD2 on 6 matching bases. V dropped 3 bases and J dropped 1 base, with 18 bases sitting between them. Germline-derived CDR1 and CDR2 are LNHDA and SQIVND (reference sequence). This CDR3 contains 18 residues. The CDR3 region is CASSIGSARRGNTGELFF. In nucleotides, the CDR3 is TGTGCCAGTAGTATTGGTTCCGCCAGGCGGGGGAACACCGGGGAGCTGTTTTTT.

V is TRBV27 and J is TRBJ2-1; 8 nucleotides agree with TRBD2. V lost 4 bases to trimming and J lost 7 bases; unmatched junction nucleotides: 12. Germline CDR1 MNHEY, CDR2 SMNVEV (reference sequence). The CDR3 sequence is 16 residues long. CDR3 residues: CASSYTQGLVRNEQFF. In nucleotides, the CDR3 is TGTGCCAGCAGTTATACTCAGGGACTAGTGCGGAATGAGCAGTTCTTC.

This clonotype has just a few counts. The rearrangement joins TRBV6-1 to TRBJ2-7, with D possibly called TRBD1 or TRBD2 (6 bases each). Trimming removed 2 bases from V and 3 bases from J, with 26 bases in between. The CDR3 contains 19 residues. CDR1 and CDR2 from the germline V gene are MNHNS and SASEGT. The CDR3 here is CASSESLRRGRFVGYEQYF. CDR3 nucleotide sequence: TGTGCCAGCAGTGAAAGTCTCAGAAGGGGGAGGTTTGTAGGCTACGAGCAGTACTTC.

J is TRBJ1-5 and V is TRBV20-1; maybe TRBD1 (5 bases). Trimming stripped 3 bases from V and 3 bases from J, with 15 bases between. CDR3 length: 15 amino acids. The germline gives CDR1 DFQATT, CDR2 SNEGSKA (reference sequence). In DNA form, the CDR3 reads TGCAGTGCTAGCCCCTCAGGGCACCCCAATCAGCCCCAGCATTTT. Protein product: CSASPSGHPNQPQHF.

This clonotype was detected many times. The genes are TRBV27 and TRBJ1-5; maybe TRBD1 (5 bases). The CDR3 has 15 amino acids. Germline-derived CDR1 and CDR2 are MNHEY and SMNVEV (reference sequence). V shed 6 bases and J shed 0 bases, with 12 bases lying between them. Here the CDR3 reads CASRGGEYSNQPQHF. The DNA for the CDR3 is TGTGCCAGCAGGGGGGGGGAGTATAGCAATCAGCCCCAGCATTTT.

The chain links TRBV3-1 to TRBJ1-2, with D perhaps TRBD1 (6 bases). V lost 3 bases and J lost 4, with 18 bases in between. The V gene's germline CDR1 is LGHDT and CDR2 YNNKEL (reference sequence). This CDR3 contains 16 residues. CDR3 amino acids: CASSQGRRTAIYGYTF. The CDR3 nucleotides read TGTGCCAGCAGCCAGGGGAGAAGGACAGCCATCTATGGCTACACCTTC.

This clonotype was recorded many times. The rearrangement uses TRBV7-9 and TRBJ2-3; 9 bases are a match to TRBD2. From germline, CDR1 is SEHNR and CDR2 FQNEAQ (reference sequence). The CDR3 has 17 residues. V was clipped by 1 base and J by 7 bases; unmatched bases: 12. The CDR3 loop is CASSLDVGGGAVNTQYF. The CDR3 region has the DNA TGTGCCAGCAGCTTAGATGTAGGCGGGGGGGCCGTGAATACGCAGTATTTT.